Listed here are 17 T cell receptor beta chains from one sample, sequenced in a study of metastatic and nonmetastatic thyroid tumors. Nobody among the patients had been given any treatment before thyroid surgery. TCRdb re-called clones from the PCR reads using MiXCR. The profile shows some 34,000 clones, over 15% of them singletons. Sequencing was performed on blood. The receptor set was obtained from a female donor with papillary thyroid cancer or a benign thyroid nodule (not recorded which). Some clones in this sample may be carry-over from other donors' samples.

This clone was observed at least ten times. V and J are TRBV4-1 and TRBJ1-6, with D perhaps matching TRBD1 (5 bases). Germline-derived CDR1 and CDR2 are MGHRA and YSYEKL. Trimming took 2 bases from V and 7 from J, leaving 15 bases between them. The CDR3 is 16 amino acids. The CDR3, as DNA: TGCGCCAGCAGCCAATTTGAGCGACAGCAAAATTCACCCCTCCACTTT. Residues: CASSQFERQQNSPLHF.

As concerns this clone: Other nucleotide sequences from this sample produce the same CDR3. V gene TRBV20-1 combines with J gene TRBJ1-6; perhaps TRBD1 as D (6 bases). This CDR3 is built from 17 residues. Germline CDR1 DFQATT, CDR2 SNEGSKA (reference sequence). V shed 0 bases and J shed 1 base, with 13 bases lying between them. The CDR3 DNA sequence: TGCAGTGCTAGAGATAGGACCGGGACATCCTATAATTCACCCCTCCACTTT. Amino acids: CSARDRTGTSYNSPLHF.

As concerns this clone: An end of the junction differs from the germline gene, which may be a read error. This rearrangement joins TRBV9 to TRBJ2-3; a possible D gene is TRBD2 (6 bases). The germline CDR1 and CDR2 sequences are SGDLS and YYNGEE. The CDR3 has 14 residues. The CDR3 coding sequence is TGTGCCAGCAGCGTAGAACTAGCCAAAGATACGCAATATTTT. Its translation: CASSVELAKDTQYF.

This clone has at least ten counts. This chain links TRBV9 with TRBJ2-5; D may correspond to TRBD1 or TRBD2 (6 bases each). The CDR3 contains 13 residues. The V gene lost 3 bases and the J gene lost 7 bases, with 13 bases spanning the gap. Germline CDR1 is SGDLS and CDR2 is YYNGEE. The CDR3 is CASSDPGGGTQYF. CDR3 nucleotide sequence: TGTGCCAGCAGCGACCCCGGGGGCGGGACCCAGTACTTC.

This clone was detected ten times or more. This chain's CDR3 is CASSQGLIGARGSPLHF. The CDR3 DNA reads as TGTGCCAGCAGCCAAGGGTTAATAGGGGCCCGAGGGTCACCCCTCCACTTT. V is TRBV3-1 and J is TRBJ1-6, with a weak D call TRBD1 (5 bases). Germline lookup yields CDR1 LGHDT and CDR2 YNNKEL (reference sequence). Deletions cut 1 base from V and 10 bases from J, with 20 bases between. This CDR3 comprises 17 residues.

The sample holds many counts of this clone. This chain uses TRBV30 with TRBJ1-1, with D possibly being TRBD1 (6 bases). Germline loops: CDR1 GTSNPN, CDR2 SVGIG (reference sequence). This CDR3 has 13 residues. Trimming removed 6 bases at V and 5 bases at J, with 16 bases between. The CDR3 nucleotides are TGTGCCTGCCCCCTCGGGGGCGGAACTGAAGCTTTCTTT. Its protein is CACPLGGGTEAFF.

Ten or more counts support this clone. The genes are TRBV30 and TRBJ2-3; 8 bases fit TRBD1. The CDR3 spans 14 residues. V dropped 5 bases and J dropped 3; count of bases not matched to a gene: 7. Germline V gene sequence: CDR1 GTSNPN, CDR2 SVGIG (reference sequence). CDR3 coding DNA: TGTGCCTGGGACCGGGACAGGAGAACAGATACGCAGTATTTT. Encoded protein: CAWDRDRRTDTQYF.

Ten or more counts support this clone. The chain links TRBV9 to TRBJ1-2; perhaps TRBD1 as D (5 bases). The length of the CDR3 is 13 residues. V was clipped by 3 bases and J by 4 bases, with 10 bases between them. Germline CDR1 and CDR2: SGDLS and YYNGEE. The CDR3 loop reads CASSGDSTYGYTF. The CDR3 coding sequence is TGTGCCAGCAGCGGCGACAGTACCTATGGCTACACCTTC.

As DNA, the CDR3 is TGCGCCAGCAGCCAAGATATCGGGGGGGTCTACGAGCAGTACTTC. Translating it yields CASSQDIGGVYEQYF. The chain couples TRBV10-2 to TRBJ2-7; the match to TRBD2 covers 8 bases. The V segment lost 6 bases and the J segment 3 bases; nucleotides outside the gene matches: 10. This CDR3 has 15 residues. Germline CDR1 and CDR2: WSHSY and SAAADI.

This clone has at least ten counts. V gene TRBV10-2 combines with J gene TRBJ2-1; 9 bases map to TRBD2. The germline CDR1 and CDR2 sequences are WSHSY and SAAADI. The CDR3 has 15 amino acids. Trimming removed 5 bases from V and 7 bases from J; junction bases left unmatched: 9. DNA for the CDR3: TGCGCCAGCAGTCTTCTAGCGGGGCCTACTAATGAGCAGTTCTTC. Amino acid sequence: CASSLLAGPTNEQFF.

V usage is TRBV7-2 and J usage is TRBJ2-1, with a tentative D call TRBD2 (6 bases). In germline, CDR1 is SGHTA, CDR2 FQGNSA. The CDR3 totals 16 residues. The V end lost 5 bases, the J end lost 0 bases, and 14 bases lay between the germline ends. DNA of the CDR3: TGTGCCAGCAGCCATACCGGGGGAACCTCCTACAATGAGCAGTTCTTC. This translates into CASSHTGGTSYNEQFF.

This clone is categorized as medium-sized (0.01 to 0.1%). V and J are TRBV6-5 and TRBJ1-2, with TRBD1 matching 7 bases. The CDR3 runs 12 residues. Trimming removed 2 bases from V and 7 bases from J; junction bases left unmatched: 1. The germline gives CDR1 MNHEY, CDR2 SVGAGI. CDR3: CASSYRQGGYTF. The DNA of the CDR3 is TGTGCCAGCAGTTACCGACAGGGTGGCTACACCTTC.

Turning to this clone: Given a much more abundant clone one base away, this may be a read error. The V gene is TRBV28, the J gene TRBJ2-4; TRBD1 agrees at 7 bases. The germline V gene encodes CDR1 MDHEN and CDR2 SYDVKM. The V segment lost 5 bases and the J segment 6 bases; nucleotides outside the gene matches: 7. This CDR3 region has 14 residues. CDR3 sequence reads: CASSERTGANIQYF. CDR3 coding DNA: TGTGCCAGCAGTGAACGGACAGGAGCAAACATTCAGTACTTC.

This clone appeared many times. V and J are TRBV5-1 and TRBJ2-5; the D gene is possibly TRBD2 (5 bases). Trimming removed 0 bases at V and 7 bases at J, with 13 bases between. The CDR3 is 14 amino acids. CDR1 is SGHRS, CDR2 YFSETQ, per germline. CDR3 nucleotide sequence: TGCGCCAGCAGCTTGGCTTCGAGGGTTGCGACCCAGTACTTC. It is translated as CASSLASRVATQYF.

Many counts were recorded for this clone. This chain joins TRBV9 and TRBJ2-3; a possible D gene is TRBD2 (6 bases). This CDR3 comprises 15 residues. Germline V gene lookup returns CDR1 SGDLS and CDR2 YYNGEE. V was trimmed by 0 bases and J by 2 bases, leaving 10 bases between them. The CDR3: CASSVGREVTDTQYF. As DNA, the CDR3 is TGTGCCAGCAGCGTAGGGCGGGAAGTCACAGATACGCAGTATTTT. The full variable domain, its missing parts supplied by reference TRBV9 and TRBJ2-3, is DSGVTQTPKHLITATGQRVTLRCSPRSGDLSVYWYQQSLDQGLQFLIQYYNGEERAKGNILERFSAQQFPDLHSELNLSSLELGDSALYFCASSVGREVTDTQYFGPGTRLTVL.

This clone was found many times. The J gene is TRBJ1-1, the V gene TRBV9; D might be TRBD1 (5 bases). The germline V gene has CDR1 SGDLS and CDR2 YYNGEE. The ends were cut back, 0 bases at V and 7 bases at J, with 10 bases in the middle. The CDR3 totals 13 residues. The CDR3 nucleotides are TGTGCCAGCAGCGTAGCTCGTGACAGTGAAGCTTTCTTT. Translation gives CASSVARDSEAFF.

This clone showed up many times. The chain links TRBV20-1 to TRBJ2-3, with D perhaps TRBD2 (5 bases). Between the trimmed V and J ends, which lost 0 bases and 1 base, there was a span of 14 bases. There are 16 residues in the CDR3. Germline CDR1 and CDR2: DFQATT and SNEGSKA (reference sequence). The chain's CDR3 is CSARDGPPGGTDTQYF. The CDR3 DNA reads TGCAGTGCTAGAGATGGGCCTCCCGGGGGCACAGATACGCAGTATTTT.